This T cell receptor (beta chain) emerged from a study of cytomegalovirus exposure and HLA in healthy donors. Study results and caveats: Some segments of the V type, notably TRBV6-2 and TRBV6-3, were excluded as indistinguishable. Testing in vitro showed three CMV-associated chains specific for CMV antigens. Researchers catalogued 164 TCR beta chains as cytomegalovirus-associated.

The CDR3 totals 15 residues. Trimming took 5 bases from V and 0 from J, leaving 11 bases between them. Germline values: CDR1 MDHEN, CDR2 SYDVKM. A note on this clone: Its target is unknown.

Primers for the PCR totalled 60 Vbeta and 13 Jbeta. The method was immunoSEQ multiplex PCR; TCRdb's version includes in-frame clones alone and lacks a portion of them. The table lists about 160,000 clones, around 86% of them singletons. The material sequenced was PBMCs. This rearrangement joins TRBV28 to TRBJ2-1; D is perhaps TRBD1 (6 bases). This receptor was taken from a girl aged 2 to 9 in good health and CMV-seropositive. The CDR3 is CASSLLDSSYNEQFF. In DNA form, the CDR3 reads TGTGCCAGCAGTCTATTGGACAGCTCCTACAATGAGCAGTTCTTC.